This passage covers 27 T cell receptor beta chains from one sample sequenced in a study of cytomegalovirus exposure and HLA in healthy donors. A multiplex PCR was run with 60 Vbeta primers and 13 Jbeta primers. Assay: immunoSEQ multiplex PCR; the TCRdb copy retains only in-frame clones and omits some. The sample consists of 150,000 or so clones, about three quarters of them appearing once. The specimen sequenced was PBMCs. The origin of the receptors is a female donor in good health and CMV-seronegative.

V gene TRBV7-2 combines with J gene TRBJ1-1; D not resolved. This CDR3 contains 16 residues. With 5 bases removed from V and 1 base from J, the gap between germline ends came to 17 bases. The germline gives CDR1 SGHTA, CDR2 FQGNSA. In DNA, the CDR3 is TGTGCCAGCAGCCAATACCGGCACGAGGAGAACACTGAAGCTTTCTTT. Amino acids: CASSQYRHEENTEAFF.

The chain is built from TRBV19 and TRBJ2-1; the match to TRBD2 covers 8 bases. Per germline, CDR1 LNHDA and CDR2 SQIVND (reference sequence). The trim removed 5 bases at V and 0 bases at J, leaving 6 bases unmatched. CDR3 length: 16 amino acids. CDR3 loop: CASSAQRGSSYNEQFF. CDR3 in DNA: TGTGCCAGTAGTGCCCAGCGGGGGAGCTCCTACAATGAGCAGTTCTTC.

The genes are TRBV7-9 and TRBJ2-1; the match to TRBD1 covers 7 bases. Per germline, CDR1 SEHNR and CDR2 FQNEAQ (reference sequence). The CDR3 extends over 14 amino acids. After removal of 1 base from V and 6 bases from J, the junction contained 3 bases not matched to a gene. In DNA form, the CDR3 reads TGTGCCAGCAGCTTAGGGACAGGTGGCAATGAGCAGTTCTTC. It translates to CASSLGTGGNEQFF. Together with reference TRBV7-9 and TRBJ2-1, the CDR3 gives the full variable domain: DTGVSQNPRHKITKRGQNVTFRCDPISEHNRLYWYRQTLGQGPEFLTYFQNEAQLEKSRLLSDRFSAERPKGSFSTLEIQRTEQGDSAMYLCASSLGTGGNEQFFGPGTRLTVL.

This clone was detected once. The V gene is TRBV27, the J gene TRBJ2-7, with TRBD1 matching over 7 bases. CDR3 length: 12 residues. With 8 bases clipped from V and 6 bases from J, the junction kept 7 bases outside the gene matches. CDR1 is MNHEY and CDR2 is SMNVEV in the germline V gene (reference sequence). CDR3 nucleotides: TGTGCCAGCGGCTCCACAGGGGTCGAGCAGTACTTC. Amino acids: CASGSTGVEQYF.

The chain is built from TRBV5-1 and TRBJ2-3, with 11 bases matching TRBD2. Germline assignment: CDR1 SGHRS and CDR2 YFSETQ. The CDR3 is made up of 17 amino acids. The V gene end was trimmed by 4 bases and the J gene end by 3 bases; junction bases not matched to a gene: 10. CDR3 residues: CASSPLNRLAGTDTQYF. The CDR3 DNA reads as TGCGCCAGCAGCCCTCTTAACCGACTAGCGGGGACAGATACGCAGTATTTT.

This chain connects TRBV28 to TRBJ2-2; 7 positions match TRBD2. CDR1 is MDHEN, CDR2 SYDVKM, per germline. The CDR3 loop spans 16 amino acids. V was clipped by 3 bases and J by 4 bases; unmatched bases: 8. As DNA, the CDR3 is TGTGCCAGCAGTTTGGTAGCGGGTCTTTTCACCGGGGAGCTGTTTTTT. This translates into CASSLVAGLFTGELFF.

CDR3 nucleotides: TGTGCCTCAAAAATTAGCGGGATTTTGGGGTATTATTTT. Protein: CASKISGILGYYF. The V call is TRBV30, the J call TRBJ2-3; 8 nucleotides align to TRBD2. The CDR3 is 13 residues long. Germline V CDR1 and CDR2: GTSNPN, SVGIG (reference sequence). J was trimmed by 15 bases and V by 7 bases; bases with no gene match: 18.

The chain joins TRBV5-4 to TRBJ2-5; D unresolved. CDR1 and CDR2 (germline): SGHNT, YYREEE (reference sequence). The CDR3 extends over 16 amino acids. Trimming shortened V by 0 bases and J by 2 bases, and 14 bases separated the two germline ends. The CDR3: CASSLEWANEQETQYF. CDR3 coding DNA: TGTGCCAGCAGCTTGGAATGGGCCAACGAGCAAGAGACCCAGTACTTC.

The chain uses TRBV18 and TRBJ2-7; TRBD2 aligns across 11 bases. The V gene's germline CDR1 is KGHSH and CDR2 LQKENI. The CDR3 is made up of 19 amino acids. V lost 2 bases to trimming and J lost 2 bases; unmatched junction nucleotides: 14. The CDR3 spells CASSPSLAGGRIGAYEQYF. The CDR3 nucleotides read TGTGCCAGCTCACCATCCCTAGCGGGAGGAAGGATCGGGGCCTACGAGCAGTACTTC. The full variable domain, rest sourced from reference TRBV18 and TRBJ2-7, is NAGVMQNPRHLVRRRGQEARLRCSPMKGHSHVYWYRQLPEEGLKFMVYLQKENIIDESGMPKERFSAEFPKEGPSILRIQQVVRGDSAAYFCASSPSLAGGRIGAYEQYFGPGTRLTVT.

This clone was seen many times. The chain combines TRBV5-6 with TRBJ2-5; 7 bases fit TRBD1. Germline assignment: CDR1 SGHDT and CDR2 YYEEEE. Unmatched junction bases numbered 6, after V lost 5 bases and J lost 5 bases. This CDR3 comprises 13 residues. The CDR3 region has the DNA TGTGCCAGCAGTCGGGACAGACGGGAGACCCAGTACTTC. It encodes CASSRDRRETQYF.

The rearrangement links TRBV4-1 to TRBJ2-1, with TRBD2 matching 8 bases. Per germline, CDR1 MGHRA and CDR2 YSYEKL. CDR3 length: 18 amino acids. Trimming removed 0 bases from V and 7 bases from J; junction bases left unmatched: 14. CDR3 DNA sequence: TGCGCCAGCAGCCAAGAGGGGGGAAATAGCGGGATGGTAAATGAGCAGTTCTTC. Translating gives CASSQEGGNSGMVNEQFF.

V gene TRBV10-3 combines with J gene TRBJ2-7; 9 bases line up with TRBD1. The germline gives CDR1 ENHRY, CDR2 SYGVKD. The V segment lost 5 bases and the J segment 2 bases; nucleotides outside the gene matches: 10. The CDR3 runs 16 residues. The CDR3 DNA follows: TGTGCCATCAGTACCGGGACAGGGAAAGGCGCCTACGAGCAGTACTTC. Protein sequence: CAISTGTGKGAYEQYF.

The chain employs TRBV27 and TRBJ1-4, with a weak D call TRBD1 (6 bases). The CDR3 is 16 amino acids. Germline V gene lookup returns CDR1 MNHEY and CDR2 SMNVEV (reference sequence). The V end lost 5 bases, the J end lost 8 bases, and 21 bases lay between the germline ends. The CDR3 spells CASSRRDTPGTEKLFF. CDR3 in DNA: TGTGCCAGCAGTCGACGGGACACCCCGGGAACGGAAAAACTGTTTTTT.

The rearrangement uses TRBV9 and TRBJ1-2; D not certain. Germline V lookup: CDR1 SGDLS, CDR2 YYNGEE. This CDR3 region has 15 residues. The V end lost 2 bases, the J end lost 0 bases, and 11 bases lay between the germline ends. The CDR3 DNA sequence: TGTGCCAGCAGCGTGGACGGAGGCACTAACTATGGCTACACCTTC. Protein sequence: CASSVDGGTNYGYTF.

The chain is built from TRBV5-1 and TRBJ2-2; D unresolved. The ends were cut back, 3 bases at V and 5 bases at J, with 11 bases in the middle. The CDR3 consists of 14 residues. The V gene's germline CDR1 is SGHRS and CDR2 YFSETQ. Here the CDR3 DNA reads TGCGCCAGCAGCTCGGTAATCGTAACCGGGGAGCTGTTTTTT. Translation gives CASSSVIVTGELFF.

The V gene is TRBV27, the J gene TRBJ1-1; D is perhaps TRBD1 (5 bases). CDR3 length: 14 residues. V was clipped by 6 bases and J by 5 bases, with 16 bases between them. Per germline, CDR1 MNHEY and CDR2 SMNVEV (reference sequence). CDR3 coding DNA: TGTGCCAGCAGCTCGTTAAGACAGCGAACTGAAGCTTTCTTT. Its translation: CASSSLRQRTEAFF.

This clone was seen more than once but under ten times. The chain uses TRBV18 and TRBJ1-1, with no clear D. The CDR3 contains 10 residues. In germline, CDR1 is KGHSH, CDR2 LQKENI. V lost 3 bases and J 11 bases, leaving 7 bases between the germline ends. CDR3 sequence: CASSPLMAFF. The CDR3 nucleotides are TGTGCCAGCTCACCGCTAATGGCTTTCTTT.

The V call is TRBV6-1, the J call TRBJ1-1; 8 bases are a match to TRBD1. Trimming cost V 3 bases and J 7 bases; bases outside gene matches: 7. The CDR3 covers 14 residues. Germline loops: CDR1 MNHNS, CDR2 SASEGT. The DNA of the CDR3 is TGTGCCAGCAGTGAGGGACAGGCTACTCGTGAAGCTTTCTTT. Translating gives CASSEGQATREAFF.

The V and J genes are TRBV28 and TRBJ1-2; D is ambiguous. CDR1 is MDHEN, CDR2 SYDVKM, per germline. This CDR3 contains 13 residues. Trimming removed 5 bases at V and 3 bases at J, with 10 bases between. As DNA, the CDR3 is TGTGCCAGCAGTCCGCCAGGTGACTATGGCTACACCTTC. Translated: CASSPPGDYGYTF.

The V call is TRBV29-1, the J call TRBJ2-7; TRBD2 matches 7 bases. V was clipped by 3 bases and J by 0 bases; unmatched bases: 2. The CDR3 contains 13 residues. Germline assignment: CDR1 SQVTM and CDR2 ANQGSEA. CDR3 in amino acids: CSVEGGFSYEQYF. The CDR3 region has the DNA TGCAGCGTTGAGGGGGGGTTCTCCTACGAGCAGTACTTC.

The gene calls are TRBV29-1 and TRBJ2-5; 12 nucleotides line up with TRBD2. The better agreement between TRBJ2-7 and the DNA end casts doubt on the J call. The germline V gene has CDR1 SQVTM and CDR2 ANQGSEA. The CDR3 extends over 14 amino acids. CDR3 in DNA: TGCAGCGTTGTTCTAGCGGGAGGGAGGGCCGAGCAGTACTTC. Protein sequence: CSVVLAGGRAEQYF.

J is TRBJ2-7 and V is TRBV7-8; TRBD2 agrees at 10 bases. Trimming removed 7 bases from V and 0 bases from J; junction bases left unmatched: 12. The CDR3 has 17 residues. Per germline, CDR1 SGHVS and CDR2 FQNEAQ. DNA of the CDR3: TGTGCCAGCAAACCCCGTCCCACTAGCGGGAACTCCTACGAGCAGTACTTC. It encodes CASKPRPTSGNSYEQYF.

This clone was recorded a few times. The V and J genes are TRBV28 and TRBJ2-7, with D perhaps TRBD1 (6 bases). The V gene lost 6 bases and the J gene lost 2 bases, with 14 bases spanning the gap. The germline V gene has CDR1 MDHEN and CDR2 SYDVKM. There are 14 residues in the CDR3. This chain's CDR3 is CASRETGPAYEQYF. The CDR3, as DNA: TGTGCCAGCAGAGAAACAGGGCCGGCCTACGAGCAGTACTTC.

This clone came up a few times. The chain uses TRBV19 and TRBJ1-3; unclear D gene. This CDR3 is 17 amino acids long. The germline CDR1 and CDR2 sequences are LNHDA and SQIVND (reference sequence). The V gene lost 1 base and the J gene lost 2 bases, with 15 bases spanning the gap. This chain's CDR3 is CASSIGGGGGTGNTIYF. The CDR3 nucleotides are TGTGCCAGTAGTATAGGGGGAGGAGGAGGGACTGGAAACACCATATATTTT.

This chain uses TRBV6-5 with TRBJ1-1, with 10 bases that match TRBD1. Germline loops: CDR1 MNHEY, CDR2 SVGAGI. V shed 7 bases, J shed 4 bases, and the junction held 9 bases outside the gene matches. The length of the CDR3 is 15 residues. CDR3 region: CASTIHRDRGTEAFF. CDR3 nucleotide sequence: TGTGCCAGCACCATTCACCGGGACAGGGGCACTGAAGCTTTCTTT.

J is TRBJ2-1 and V is TRBV28; TRBD2 matches 11 bases. This CDR3 comprises 15 residues. J gave up 3 bases and V 5 bases, and 3 bases lay outside the gene matches. CDR1 is MDHEN, CDR2 SYDVKM, per germline. Here the CDR3 reads CASSRGTSGYNEQFF. CDR3 coding DNA: TGTGCCAGCAGTCGCGGGACTAGCGGCTACAATGAGCAGTTCTTC.

This chain links TRBV7-6 with TRBJ2-7; 11 positions agree with TRBD2. CDR3 length equals 15 residues. The V gene end was trimmed by 1 base and the J gene end by 5 bases; junction bases not matched to a gene: 4. Germline CDR1 reads SGHVS; CDR2 reads FNYEAQ. This CDR3 reads CASSLGTSGHDEQYF. In DNA, the CDR3 is TGTGCCAGCAGCTTAGGGACTAGCGGGCATGACGAGCAGTACTTC.